The clone carrying this T cell receptor (beta chain) was seen a handful of times. One end of the junction does not line up with germline, which may come from a read error. The sample is drawn from a study of cytotoxic CD8 clonotypes in ibrutinib-treated CLL. Looking at the study overall: Patients attained 25 or so partial and 2 complete responses; at median about 70 months, 14 remained remitted while approximately twelve progressed.

Germline V gene data show CDR1 as SSHAT and CDR2 as FNYEAQ (reference sequence). CDR3 length: 15 amino acids. Only in-frame clones appear in the TCRdb table, and some are missing; sequencing was by immunoSEQ multiplex PCR. This table has over 200,000 clones, roughly 77% appearing once. The clonotype was recovered from a human donor with chronic lymphocytic leukemia. Sequenced material: PBMCs, taken after 12 months of ibrutinib treatment. V gene TRBV7-7 combines with J gene TRBJ2-3, with unresolved D. The CDR3 here is CASSLLGLTPDTQYF. The DNA for the CDR3 is TGTGCTAGCAGCCTCCTAGGGCTTACCCCAGATACGCAGTATTTT.